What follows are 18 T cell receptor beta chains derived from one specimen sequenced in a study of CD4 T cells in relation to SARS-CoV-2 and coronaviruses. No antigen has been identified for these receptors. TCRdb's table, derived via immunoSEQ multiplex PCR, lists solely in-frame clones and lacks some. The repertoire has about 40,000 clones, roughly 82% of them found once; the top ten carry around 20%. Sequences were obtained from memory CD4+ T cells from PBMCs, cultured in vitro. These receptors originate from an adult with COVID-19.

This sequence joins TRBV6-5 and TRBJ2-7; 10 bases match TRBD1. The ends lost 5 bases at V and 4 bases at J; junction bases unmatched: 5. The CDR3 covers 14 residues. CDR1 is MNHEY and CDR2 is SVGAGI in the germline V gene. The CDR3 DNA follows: TGTGCCAGCAGTAGGGACAGGGGACGTTACGAGCAGTACTTC. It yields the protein CASSRDRGRYEQYF.

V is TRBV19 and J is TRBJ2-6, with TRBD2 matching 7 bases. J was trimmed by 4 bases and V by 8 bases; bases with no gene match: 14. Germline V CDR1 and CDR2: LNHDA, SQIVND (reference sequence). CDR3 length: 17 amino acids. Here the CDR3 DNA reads TGTGCCAGTGGTTCTGGTCCCAACGGGAGGGGGGCCAACGTCCTGACTTTC. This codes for CASGSGPNGRGANVLTF.

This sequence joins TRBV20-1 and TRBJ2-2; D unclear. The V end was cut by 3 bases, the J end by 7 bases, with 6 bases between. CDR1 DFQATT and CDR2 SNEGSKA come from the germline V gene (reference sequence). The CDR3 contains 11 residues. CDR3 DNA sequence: TGCAGTGCTAGGGTGGTCGGGGAGCTGTTTTTT. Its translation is CSARVVGELFF.

CDR3 sequence (DNA): TGTGCCAGTAGTATCGGGGGGGCCACGAACACCGGGGAGCTGTTTTTT. Protein product: CASSIGGATNTGELFF. V and J are TRBV19 and TRBJ2-2, with 8 bases identical to TRBD2. The CDR3 contains 16 residues. V lost 3 bases, J lost 0 bases, and 3 bases stayed unmatched. Germline values: CDR1 LNHDA, CDR2 SQIVND (reference sequence).

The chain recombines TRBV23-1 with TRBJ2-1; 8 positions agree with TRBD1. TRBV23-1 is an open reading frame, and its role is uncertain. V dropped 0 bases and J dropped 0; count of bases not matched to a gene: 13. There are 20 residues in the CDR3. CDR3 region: CASSQSRRDRFQGSYNEQFF. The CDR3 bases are TGCGCCAGCAGTCAATCTCGAAGGGACAGGTTCCAGGGCTCCTACAATGAGCAGTTCTTC.

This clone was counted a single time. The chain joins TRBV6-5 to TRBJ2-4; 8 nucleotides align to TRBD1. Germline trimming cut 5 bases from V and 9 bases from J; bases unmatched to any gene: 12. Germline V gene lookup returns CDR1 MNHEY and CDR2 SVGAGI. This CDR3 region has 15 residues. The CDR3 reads CASSHPPDREGIQYF. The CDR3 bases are TGTGCCAGCAGTCACCCACCGGACAGGGAAGGCATTCAGTACTTC.

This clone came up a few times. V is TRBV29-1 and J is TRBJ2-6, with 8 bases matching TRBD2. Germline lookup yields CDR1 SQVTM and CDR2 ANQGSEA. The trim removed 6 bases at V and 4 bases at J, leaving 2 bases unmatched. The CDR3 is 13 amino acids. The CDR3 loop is CSVAGAGANVLTF. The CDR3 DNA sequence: TGCAGCGTAGCGGGAGCCGGGGCCAACGTCCTGACTTTC.

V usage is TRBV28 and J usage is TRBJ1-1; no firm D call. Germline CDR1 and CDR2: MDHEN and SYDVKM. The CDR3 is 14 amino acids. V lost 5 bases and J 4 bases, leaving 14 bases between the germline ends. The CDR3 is CASSPYERGTEAFF. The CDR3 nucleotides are TGTGCCAGCAGTCCCTATGAGCGGGGCACTGAAGCTTTCTTT.

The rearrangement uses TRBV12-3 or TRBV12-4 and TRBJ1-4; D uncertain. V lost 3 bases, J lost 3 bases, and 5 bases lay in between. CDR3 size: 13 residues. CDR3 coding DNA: TGTGCCAGCAGTTTTTGGTCTAATGAAAAACTGTTTTTT. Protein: CASSFWSNEKLFF.

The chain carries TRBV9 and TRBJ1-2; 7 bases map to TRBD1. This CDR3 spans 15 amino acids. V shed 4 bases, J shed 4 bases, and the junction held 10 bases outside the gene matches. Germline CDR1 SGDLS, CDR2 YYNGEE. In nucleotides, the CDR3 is TGTGCCAGCAGCCCTAGCAGACAGGGCACCTATGGCTACACCTTC. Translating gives CASSPSRQGTYGYTF. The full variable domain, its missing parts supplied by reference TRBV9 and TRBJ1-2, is DSGVTQTPKHLITATGQRVTLRCSPRSGDLSVYWYQQSLDQGLQFLIQYYNGEERAKGNILERFSAQQFPDLHSELNLSSLELGDSALYFCASSPSRQGTYGYTFGSGTRLTVV.

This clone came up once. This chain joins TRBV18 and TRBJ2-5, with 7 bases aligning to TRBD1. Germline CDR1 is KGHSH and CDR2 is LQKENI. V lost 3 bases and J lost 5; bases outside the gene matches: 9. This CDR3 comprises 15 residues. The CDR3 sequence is CASSPNSNRGETQYF. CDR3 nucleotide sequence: TGTGCCAGCTCACCGAACTCTAACAGGGGTGAGACCCAGTACTTC.

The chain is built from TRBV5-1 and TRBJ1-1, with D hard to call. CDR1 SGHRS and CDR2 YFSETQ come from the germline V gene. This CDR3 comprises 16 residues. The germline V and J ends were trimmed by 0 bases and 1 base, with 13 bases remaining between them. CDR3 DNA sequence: TGCGCCAGCAGCTTGGGGGTGGAGACCGAGAACACTGAAGCTTTCTTT. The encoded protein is CASSLGVETENTEAFF.

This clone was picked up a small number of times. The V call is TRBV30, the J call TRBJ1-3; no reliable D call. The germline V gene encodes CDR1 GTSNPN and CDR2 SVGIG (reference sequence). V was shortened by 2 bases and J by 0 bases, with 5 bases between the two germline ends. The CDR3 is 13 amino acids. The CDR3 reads CAWSHHSGNTIYF. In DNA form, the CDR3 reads TGTGCCTGGAGTCACCACTCTGGAAACACCATATATTTT.

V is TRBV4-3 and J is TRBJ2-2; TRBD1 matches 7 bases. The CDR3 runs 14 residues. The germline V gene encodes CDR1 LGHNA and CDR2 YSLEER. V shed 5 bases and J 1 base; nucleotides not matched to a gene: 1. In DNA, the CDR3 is TGCGCCAGCAGCTGGACAGGGAACACCGGGGAGCTGTTTTTT. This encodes CASSWTGNTGELFF.

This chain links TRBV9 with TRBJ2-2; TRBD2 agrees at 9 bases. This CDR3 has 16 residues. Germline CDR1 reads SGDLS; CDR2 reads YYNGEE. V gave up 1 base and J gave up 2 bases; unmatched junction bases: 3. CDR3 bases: TGTGCCAGCAGCGTACAGACTAGCGGTAACACCGGGGAGCTGTTTTTT. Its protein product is CASSVQTSGNTGELFF.

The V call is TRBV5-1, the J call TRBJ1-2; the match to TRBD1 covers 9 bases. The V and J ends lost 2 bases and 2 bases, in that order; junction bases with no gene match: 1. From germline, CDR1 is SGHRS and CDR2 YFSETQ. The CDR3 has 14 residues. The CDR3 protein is CASSLQGANYGYTF. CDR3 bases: TGCGCCAGCAGCTTACAGGGGGCGAACTATGGCTACACCTTC.

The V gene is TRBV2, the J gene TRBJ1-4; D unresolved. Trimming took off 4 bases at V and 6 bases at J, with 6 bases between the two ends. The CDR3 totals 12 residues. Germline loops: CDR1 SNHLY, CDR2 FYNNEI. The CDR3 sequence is CASSATDEKLFF. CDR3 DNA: TGTGCCAGCAGTGCTACGGATGAAAAACTGTTTTTT.

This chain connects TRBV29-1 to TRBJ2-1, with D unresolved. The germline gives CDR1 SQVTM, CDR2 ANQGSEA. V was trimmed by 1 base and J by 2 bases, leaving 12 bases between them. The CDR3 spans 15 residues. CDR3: CSVEGSSFTYNEQFF. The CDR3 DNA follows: TGCAGCGTTGAAGGTTCAAGCTTTACCTACAATGAGCAGTTCTTC.